Presented here are 30 T cell receptor beta chains from one specimen sequenced in a study of CXCR3-negative and CXCR3-positive naive CD8 T cells. Findings of the study overall: Naive CXCR3-positive cells had TRB CDR3s more hydrophobic than those of CXCR3-negative naive cells.

No cognate antigen is known for these TCRs. Libraries were UMI-labeled 5' RACE TRB cDNA. TCRdb derives one entry per CDR3 protein from the 5' RACE reads, leaving out DNA. This table lists around 63,000 distinct CDR3 sequences. The specimen sequenced was naive CXCR3+ CD8+ T cells from blood. Specified subset: CD45RO-CCR7+CD27+CD95- naive CD8+ T cells expressing CXCR3 (TNR3+). Source of these receptors: a human donor in good health. Some clones in this sample may be carry-over from other donors' samples.

The rearrangement joins TRBV29-1 to TRBJ1-4; without DNA, the TCRdb call of TRBD1 cannot be checked. The CDR3 sequence is 13 residues long. Germline-derived CDR1 and CDR2 are SQVTM and ANQGSEA. This CDR3 is CSVEPRGYEKLFF.

This chain connects TRBV7-3 to TRBJ2-3; there is no DNA to check the TCRdb D call of TRBD2. The CDR3 spans 13 residues. Germline-derived CDR1 and CDR2 are SGHTA and FQGTGA. This CDR3 reads CASSPAGQDTQYF. The variable domain in full, with the rest retrieved from reference TRBV7-3 and TRBJ2-3, is GAGVSQTPSNKVTEKGKYVELRCDPISGHTALYWYRQSLGQGPEFLIYFQGTGAADDSGLPNDRFFAVRPEGSVSTLKIQRTERGDSAVYLCASSPAGQDTQYFGPGTRLTVL.

The genes are TRBV6-5 and TRBJ1-2; checking the TCRdb D call of TRBD1 is not possible without DNA. Germline-derived CDR1 and CDR2 are MNHEY and SVGAGI. The CDR3 has 14 amino acids. CDR3 sequence: CASSYSARVYGYTF.

The chain recombines TRBV20-1 with TRBJ2-1; the D call of TRBD1 rests on TCRdb alone, since no DNA is present to check it. In germline, CDR1 is DFQATT, CDR2 SNEGSKA (reference sequence). The CDR3 is 17 residues long. CDR3 residues: CSAKGQGLVRSYNEQFF.

V usage is TRBV21-1 and J usage is TRBJ2-3. TRBV21-1 constitutes a pseudogene. CDR3 length equals 15 residues. CDR3 residues: CASSRRVMKADTQYF.

The chain has TRBV24-1 and TRBJ2-3; the TRBD1 assignment by TCRdb is unverifiable without DNA. CDR1 and CDR2 (germline): KGHDR, SFDVKD. This CDR3 is 18 amino acids long. CDR3 region: CATSDFETGLVGTDTQYF.

V usage is TRBV12-5 and J usage is TRBJ2-4. The germline V gene has CDR1 LGHNT and CDR2 FRNRAP. This CDR3 has 15 amino acids. CDR3 region: CASASPMGMQVIQYF.

V usage is TRBV11-2 and J usage is TRBJ2-5; checking the TCRdb D call of TRBD1 is not possible without DNA. Germline loops: CDR1 SGHAT, CDR2 FQNNGV. CDR3 length equals 12 residues. CDR3 residues: CASSWSAETQYF.

This chain links TRBV6-2 or TRBV6-3 with TRBJ2-7; TCRdb proposes TRBD1, but this gene call is untestable without DNA. CDR3 length: 14 amino acids. CDR1 is MNHEY and CDR2 is SVGEGT in the germline V gene. The CDR3 region is CASSTPGQFYEQYF.

The V gene is TRBV29-1, the J gene TRBJ2-7; TCRdb designates TRBD2, a call that cannot be tested without DNA. The CDR3 is made up of 13 amino acids. Germline values: CDR1 SQVTM, CDR2 ANQGSEA. Here the CDR3 reads CSGRTTSSYEQYF.

The rearrangement uses TRBV2 and TRBJ2-3; the D call of TRBD1 rests on TCRdb alone, since no DNA is present to check it. CDR1 and CDR2 (germline): SNHLY, FYNNEI. The CDR3 has 17 amino acids. The CDR3 here is CASSEGPGGRATDTQYF.

V and J are TRBV7-8 and TRBJ2-1; the D call of TRBD1 rests on TCRdb alone, since no DNA is present to check it. The germline CDR1 and CDR2 sequences are SGHVS and FQNEAQ. The CDR3 is made up of 12 amino acids. CDR3 region: CASSGPGDEQFF.

The chain couples TRBV29-1 to TRBJ2-3; TCRdb selects TRBD2, and the lack of DNA leaves this call unchecked. Germline V gives CDR1 SQVTM, CDR2 ANQGSEA. The CDR3 sequence is 13 residues long. The CDR3 loop is CSVAEAFTDTQYF.

V gene TRBV11-2 combines with J gene TRBJ2-5; TCRdb names TRBD1, which stays unverified in the absence of DNA. Per germline, CDR1 SGHAT and CDR2 FQNNGV. The CDR3 spans 14 residues. This chain's CDR3 is CASSFPTGAETQYF.

The rearrangement uses TRBV29-1 and TRBJ1-2; TCRdb picks TRBD1, but there is no DNA to check that call. Germline values: CDR1 SQVTM, CDR2 ANQGSEA. CDR3 length: 18 amino acids. The CDR3 is CSAFEPKQERDRWGGYTF.

The chain joins TRBV29-1 to TRBJ2-1; TCRdb selects TRBD1, and the lack of DNA leaves this call unchecked. The CDR3 contains 15 residues. The germline gives CDR1 SQVTM, CDR2 ANQGSEA. The CDR3 reads CSVSPGTGFYNEQFF.

V and J are TRBV20-1 and TRBJ1-5; TCRdb names TRBD1, which stays unverified in the absence of DNA. CDR1 is DFQATT and CDR2 is SNEGSKA in the germline V gene (reference sequence). The CDR3 is 16 amino acids. CDR3 sequence: CSARRGQGMSHQPQHF.

This rearrangement joins TRBV7-3 to TRBJ2-1; absent DNA, TCRdb's TRBD1 call cannot be checked. Germline CDR1 SGHTA, CDR2 FQGTGA. This CDR3 spans 12 amino acids. The CDR3: CASSLWGEEQFF.

The J gene is TRBJ2-7, the V gene TRBV7-3; absent DNA, TCRdb's TRBD1 call cannot be checked. The CDR3 runs 14 residues. The germline gives CDR1 SGHTA, CDR2 FQGTGA. CDR3 sequence reads: CASSYSGTDYEQYF.

This clonotype ranks as medium-sized in terms of frequency. The V and J genes are TRBV6-6 and TRBJ1-2; TCRdb proposes TRBD1, but this gene call is untestable without DNA. CDR1 and CDR2 (germline): MNHNY, SVGAGI (reference sequence). This CDR3 spans 14 amino acids. The CDR3 region is CASSPEDRVGGYTF.

V is TRBV4-1 and J is TRBJ2-1; with no DNA, the TCRdb D assignment of TRBD2 cannot be verified. The CDR3 length is 15 residues. Germline CDR1 is MGHRA and CDR2 is YSYEKL. The CDR3 loop reads CASSQDQRGYNEQFF.

The chain combines TRBV7-3 with TRBJ2-3; TCRdb selects TRBD1, and the lack of DNA leaves this call unchecked. Germline V lookup: CDR1 SGHTA, CDR2 FQGTGA. The CDR3 spans 16 residues. CDR3: CASSLKGGSEADTQYF.

The genes are TRBV10-2 and TRBJ1-2. Germline V CDR1 and CDR2: WSHSY, SAAADI. CDR3 length: 13 amino acids. CDR3 region: CASRPWGVDGYTF.

The chain uses TRBV28 and TRBJ2-5; TCRdb designates TRBD1, a call that cannot be tested without DNA. The germline gives CDR1 MDHEN, CDR2 SYDVKM. The CDR3 has 15 residues. This chain's CDR3 is CASSTAGDTEETQYF.

The chain uses TRBV29-1 and TRBJ1-2; there is no DNA to check the TCRdb D call of TRBD1. In germline, CDR1 is SQVTM, CDR2 ANQGSEA. This CDR3 comprises 14 residues. CDR3 protein: CSDDAWGDNYGYTF.

The J gene is TRBJ1-2, the V gene TRBV29-1. The CDR3 has 12 residues. The germline V gene encodes CDR1 SQVTM and CDR2 ANQGSEA. The CDR3 protein is CSGFGVTYGYTF. The complete variable domain, with remaining parts taken from reference TRBV29-1 and TRBJ1-2, reads SAVISQKPSRDICQRGTSLTIQCQVDSQVTMMFWYRQQPGQSLTLIATANQGSEATYESGFVIDKFPISRPNLTFSTLTVSNMSPEDSSIYLCSGFGVTYGYTFGSGTRLTVV.

The chain combines TRBV12-3 or TRBV12-4 with TRBJ1-5; TCRdb returns TRBD1, unconfirmable since there is no DNA. This CDR3 spans 14 amino acids. This CDR3 reads CASSAGQVDQPQHF.

The chain carries TRBV29-1 and TRBJ1-1; TCRdb reports TRBD1, a call that lacks DNA to check it against. CDR3 length: 13 residues. The germline gives CDR1 SQVTM, CDR2 ANQGSEA. CDR3 region: CSVSPGGPTEAFF. Based on the CDR3 plus reference TRBV29-1 and TRBJ1-1, the full variable domain is SAVISQKPSRDICQRGTSLTIQCQVDSQVTMMFWYRQQPGQSLTLIATANQGSEATYESGFVIDKFPISRPNLTFSTLTVSNMSPEDSSIYLCSVSPGGPTEAFFGQGTRLTVV.

The chain is built from TRBV28 and TRBJ2-7; the D call from TCRdb, TRBD1, cannot be confirmed without DNA. CDR1 and CDR2 (germline): MDHEN, SYDVKM. This CDR3 is 13 amino acids long. This chain's CDR3 is CASSPRLAYEQYF.

This sequence joins TRBV20-1 and TRBJ2-7; absent DNA, TCRdb's TRBD1 call cannot be checked. The length of the CDR3 is 17 residues. Germline CDR1 DFQATT, CDR2 SNEGSKA (reference sequence). The CDR3 loop reads CSALKPGTGTNSYEQYF.